The T cell receptor beta chain described here comes from a study of shared clonotypes between healthy human individuals. Study findings and constraints: The sharing of around 5% of naive CD4 clonotypes was seen across a handful of donors. Unshared clonotypes carried lower generation probabilities than those common to all four donors. It was anticipated that sequencing depth would influence how many clonotypes donors shared.

As to this clone: The antigen remains undetermined.

Looked up from germline, CDR1 is SEHNR and CDR2 is FQNEAQ (reference sequence). The CDR3 extends over 14 amino acids. Trimming left V 2 bases short and J 7 bases short, with 9 bases between. Every subset had its genomic DNA shared out evenly among several immunoSEQ plates. The method was immunoSEQ multiplex PCR; TCRdb's version includes in-frame clones alone and lacks a portion of them. The table shows roughly 650,000 clones, with less than 98% occurring only once. Source material: naive CD4+ T cells sorted from blood. Specified subset: CD45RA+ positively selected. The chain has TRBV7-9 and TRBJ1-6; maybe TRBD1 (6 bases). This TCR was recovered from a woman under 40 in good health. CDR3 sequence (DNA): TGTGCCAGCAGCTTACGGCAGGGGAATTCACCCCTCCACTTT. Translated, it gives CASSLRQGNSPLHF.